Included here is one T cell receptor beta chain sequence, with context. This clonotype occurred many times. The specificity of this receptor is unknown. Within one base of it there is no much larger clone, and no base qualities were kept. This entry is derived from a study of human T cells and chemical hapten exposure (dated by TCRdb to about 2021). Background for the entire study: Libraries were pooled for sequencing, and per-sample TCR yields varied mainly because of small differences in library volumes within the pool. Peripheral blood TCR repertoire changes were tracked in vivo in alopecia patients during primary and secondary sensitization to the hapten diphenylcyclopropenone (DPC). For every blood RNA sample, sequencing covered both the TCR alpha and TCR beta chains.

Points the paper makes about the study in general: DPC sensitization did not change how many TCRs were above 1 in 1000 frequency, and no evidence was found of alterations in global repertoire structure. Repeated subsampling changed both the strength of the expansion versus patch-test correlation and the threshold at which the correlation became significant.

Total RNA was extracted from unfractionated whole blood collected in Tempus Blood RNA tubes. About five healthy volunteers were used as TCR sequencing controls and were bled at day 0, 2 weeks and 6 weeks. Library preparation used 5' RACE. Reads for this sample came from an Illumina MiSeq. Library preparation attached unique molecular identifiers to individual cDNA molecules for quantitative, reproducible TCR counting. In the authors' own workflow: A median of about 100,000 TCRs per sample was observed, with a range of about 23,224 to 700,000. The Decombinator software suite was used to annotate the V, J and CDR3 of the TCR reads. To make PS versus PT1 abundance plots, every sample was subsampled to the same number of TCRs (28,000). Expanded TCRs were defined as absent before sensitization and observed at least eight times at the 2-week time point. The raw public reads went through TCRdb reprocessing: fastp at Q25, MiXCR clone calling, in-frame beta chains kept. Each CDR3 protein gets just one entry, which takes the most common genes and DNA from the rows behind it. It is TCRdb's table, rather than the study itself, that gives the V and J calls and clone size. This sample is represented by about 140,000 distinct CDR3 sequences; about 4% of them were singletons. The ten largest make up over 1.1% of the sample.

Sequences GTSNPN (CDR1) and SVGIG (CDR2) are obtained from the germline V gene (reference sequence). Cut back by 0 bases and 3 bases, the V and J ends lie 5 bases apart. From the cysteine through the phenylalanine, the CDR3 covers 12 amino acids. Of the read, only the CDR3 DNA is kept; its 36 bases are in frame from base 1. The V and J segments used are TRBV30 and TRBJ2-5, with the D gene not confidently named. This receptor was taken from a female donor in good health. Here the CDR3 is given as CAWSVRKETQYF. The nucleotide sequence is TGTGCCTGGAGTGTACGGAAAGAGACCCAGTACTTC. The entire variable domain, with the stretches around the CDR3 drawn from the reference TRBV30 and TRBJ2-5 proteins, is SQTIHQWPATLVQPVGSPLSLECTVEGTSNPNLYWYRQAAGRGLQLLFYSVGIGQISSEVPQNLSASRPQDRQFILSSKKLLLSDSGFYLCAWSVRKETQYFGPGTRLLVL.